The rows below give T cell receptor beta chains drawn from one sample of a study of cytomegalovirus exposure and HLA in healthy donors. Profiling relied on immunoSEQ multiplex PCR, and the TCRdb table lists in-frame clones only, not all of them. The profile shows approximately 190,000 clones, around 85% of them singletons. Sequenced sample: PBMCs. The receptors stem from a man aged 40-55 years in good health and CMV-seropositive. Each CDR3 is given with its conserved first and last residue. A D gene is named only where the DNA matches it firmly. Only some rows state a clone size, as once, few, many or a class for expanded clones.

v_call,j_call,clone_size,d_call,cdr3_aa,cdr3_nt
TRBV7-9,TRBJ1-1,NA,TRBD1,CASSFTGRGISEAFF,TGTGCCAGCAGCTTCACTGGCAGGGGGATTTCGGAAGCTTTCTTT
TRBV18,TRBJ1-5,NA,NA,CASSPVTRNQPQHF,TGTGCCAGCTCACCGGTAACACGAAATCAGCCCCAGCATTTT
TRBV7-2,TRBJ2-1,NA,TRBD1,CASSSGQGAGEQFF,TGTGCCAGCAGCTCGGGACAGGGGGCGGGTGAGCAGTTCTTC
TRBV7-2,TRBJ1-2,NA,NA,CASSQDPGQGYTF,TGCGCCAGCAGCCAAGATCCAGGGCAAGGCTACACCTTC
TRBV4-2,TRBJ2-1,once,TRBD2,CASSQDAPASGGGSYNEQFF,TGTGCCAGCAGCCAAGACGCCCCGGCTAGCGGGGGGGGGTCCTACAATGAGCAGTTCTTC
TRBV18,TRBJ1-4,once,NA,CASSPSRVLLEKLFF,TGTGCCAGCTCACCCTCCCGGGTCCTTTTGGAAAAACTGTTTTTT
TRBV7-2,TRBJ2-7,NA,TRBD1,CASSLDRGWEQYF,TGTGCCAGCAGCTTGGACAGGGGCTGGGAGCAGTACTTC
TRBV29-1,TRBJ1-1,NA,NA,CSATVPKTEAFF,TGCAGCGCCACAGTCCCGAAAACTGAAGCTTTCTTT
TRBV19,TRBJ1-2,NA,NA,CASRQDGDYDGYTF,TGTGCCAGTAGACAGGACGGGGACTATGATGGCTACACCTTC
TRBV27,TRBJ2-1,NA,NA,CASSFPPSGGPRDEQFF,TGTGCCAGCAGTTTCCCCCCTTCGGGGGGCCCCAGGGATGAGCAGTTCTTC
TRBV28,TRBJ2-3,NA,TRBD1,CASSLPTGADTQYF,TGTGCCAGCAGTTTACCGACAGGGGCGGATACGCAGTATTTT
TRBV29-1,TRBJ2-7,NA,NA,CSVEGPGVPYEQYF,TGCAGCGTTGAAGGCCCAGGGGTCCCCTACGAGCAGTACTTC
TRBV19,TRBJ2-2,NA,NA,CASRTTAGPNTGELFF,TGTGCCAGTAGGACCACCGCGGGACCTAACACCGGGGAGCTGTTTTTT
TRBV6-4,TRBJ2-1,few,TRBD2,CASSDGGAYNEQFF,TGTGCCAGCAGTGACGGGGGGGCCTACAATGAGCAGTTCTTC